Each of the 18 T cell receptor beta chains below was sequenced from the same sample in a study of chemoradiotherapy in HPV16-positive cancers. Profiled with immunoSEQ multiplex PCR; TCRdb holds only in-frame clones, not every one. The table lists around 68,000 clones, 88% of them singletons. The sequencing here drew on blood, taken from a patient who underwent chemoradiotherapy. The receptors here all came from a human donor with HPV-associated anogenital cancer.

The chain is built from TRBV5-5 and TRBJ1-4; D is unresolved. The germline V gene has CDR1 SGHKS and CDR2 YYEKEE (reference sequence). The ends were cut back, 1 base at V and 0 bases at J, with 4 bases in the middle. The CDR3 sequence is 14 residues long. CDR3 coding DNA: TGTGCCAGCAGCTTGTTAGCAACTAATGAAAAACTGTTTTTT. Translating gives CASSLLATNEKLFF.

V is TRBV5-6 and J is TRBJ1-1; D unclear. The germline V gene has CDR1 SGHDT and CDR2 YYEEEE. The CDR3 loop spans 15 amino acids. Trimming shortened V by 3 bases and J by 6 bases, and 18 bases separated the two germline ends. The CDR3 sequence: CASSSPPGGPSEAFF. The CDR3 DNA sequence: TGTGCCAGCAGCTCCCCCCCAGGCGGCCCCTCTGAAGCTTTCTTT.

This clone was seen just once. The CDR3 DNA reads as TGTGCCAGTAGTTCGGCGGGTTCGGGTCAGCCCCAGCATTTT. As protein: CASSSAGSGQPQHF. The chain recombines TRBV19 with TRBJ1-5; D is uncertain. The CDR3 contains 14 residues. Germline V gene sequence: CDR1 LNHDA, CDR2 SQIVND (reference sequence). Trimming removed 5 bases from V and 6 bases from J, with 14 bases in between. Combining the CDR3 with reference TRBV19 and TRBJ1-5 gives the whole variable domain DGGITQSPKYLFRKEGQNVTLSCEQNLNHDAMYWYRQDPGQGLRLIYYSQIVNDFQKGDIAEGYSVSREKKESFPLTVTSAQKNPTAFYLCASSSAGSGQPQHFGDGTRLSIL.

This rearrangement joins TRBV19 to TRBJ1-6; 9 positions agree with TRBD1. Germline CDR1 LNHDA, CDR2 SQIVND (reference sequence). This CDR3 region has 16 residues. With 3 bases clipped from V and 8 bases from J, the junction kept 8 bases outside the gene matches. The DNA of the CDR3 is TGTGCCAGTAGTATTAGGCCGGGACAGGGCGATTCACCCCTCCACTTT. As protein: CASSIRPGQGDSPLHF.

This rearrangement joins TRBV7-2 to TRBJ2-1, with 10 nucleotides matching TRBD2. Germline trimming cut 4 bases from V and 4 bases from J; bases unmatched to any gene: 4. The CDR3 is 15 amino acids. Per the germline V gene, CDR1 is SGHTA and CDR2 is FQGNSA. CDR3 protein: CASSSEREGYNEQFF. CDR3 bases: TGTGCCAGCAGCTCCGAGCGGGAGGGATACAATGAGCAGTTCTTC.

Only one count was recorded for this clone. The chain combines TRBV7-9 with TRBJ2-1; weak D call: TRBD2 (6 bases). Deletions cut 5 bases from V and 4 bases from J, with 18 bases between. CDR1 is SEHNR and CDR2 is FQNEAQ in the germline V gene (reference sequence). The CDR3 is 16 amino acids. Written as DNA, the CDR3 is TGTGCCAGCAGCCAGGAGGTGCGGGGATTTTACAATGAGCAGTTCTTC. Translating gives CASSQEVRGFYNEQFF.

The gene calls are TRBV29-1 and TRBJ1-1; no definite D call. V lost 3 bases and J 2 bases, leaving 13 bases between the germline ends. Per germline, CDR1 SQVTM and CDR2 ANQGSEA. This CDR3 contains 14 residues. CDR3 amino acids: CSVELERSNTEAFF. The CDR3 DNA follows: TGCAGCGTTGAGCTTGAAAGAAGCAACACTGAAGCTTTCTTT. Filled out from reference TRBV29-1 and TRBJ1-1, the complete variable domain reads SAVISQKPSRDICQRGTSLTIQCQVDSQVTMMFWYRQQPGQSLTLIATANQGSEATYESGFVIDKFPISRPNLTFSTLTVSNMSPEDSSIYLCSVELERSNTEAFFGQGTRLTVV.

The chain is built from TRBV5-6 and TRBJ1-1; no clear D. Germline lookup yields CDR1 SGHDT and CDR2 YYEEEE. V lost 0 bases, J lost 2 bases, and 14 bases lay in between. The length of the CDR3 is 16 residues. The CDR3 nucleotides read TGTGCCAGCAGCTTGGCCCACCAGAGCACAAACACTGAAGCTTTCTTT. Protein: CASSLAHQSTNTEAFF. Based on the CDR3 plus reference TRBV5-6 and TRBJ1-1, the full variable domain is DAGVTQSPTHLIKTRGQQVTLRCSPKSGHDTVSWYQQALGQGPQFIFQYYEEEERQRGNFPDRFSGHQFPNYSSELNVNALLLGDSALYLCASSLAHQSTNTEAFFGQGTRLTVV.

J is TRBJ2-5 and V is TRBV19, with D maybe TRBD2 (6 bases). Between the trimmed V and J ends, which lost 7 bases and 3 bases, there was a span of 18 bases. Germline lookup yields CDR1 LNHDA and CDR2 SQIVND (reference sequence). The CDR3 has 15 amino acids. CDR3 loop: CASTGSAGSKETQYF. CDR3 nucleotide sequence: TGTGCCAGTACTGGGTCGGCGGGGAGTAAAGAGACCCAGTACTTC.

This clone came up once. The chain carries TRBV30 and TRBJ1-1; the D gene is possibly TRBD1 (5 bases). The CDR3 contains 13 residues. Germline CDR1 and CDR2: GTSNPN and SVGIG (reference sequence). The V gene lost 4 bases and the J gene lost 2 bases, with 11 bases spanning the gap. The CDR3, as DNA: TGTGCCTGGATCCAGGGCCCCAACACTGAAGCTTTCTTT. Its protein product is CAWIQGPNTEAFF.

Only one count was recorded for this clone. This rearrangement joins TRBV19 to TRBJ2-7, with 11 bases that match TRBD1. CDR3 length: 14 amino acids. The germline V gene has CDR1 LNHDA and CDR2 SQIVND (reference sequence). Trimming at V came to 7 bases and at J to 3 bases, leaving 5 bases not matched to a gene. The CDR3 loop reads CASTPGTGGYEQYF. The DNA of the CDR3 is TGTGCCAGTACCCCTGGGACAGGGGGCTACGAGCAGTACTTC.

This sequence joins TRBV11-2 and TRBJ2-3; 11 bases line up with TRBD2. The CDR3 is 16 amino acids. From germline, CDR1 is SGHAT and CDR2 FQNNGV. The V segment lost 5 bases and the J segment 2 bases; nucleotides outside the gene matches: 6. CDR3 in amino acids: CASSLTSGVPTDTQYF. In DNA form, the CDR3 reads TGTGCCAGCAGCCTGACTAGCGGGGTTCCCACAGATACGCAGTATTTT. Complete variable domain (other parts from reference TRBV11-2 and TRBJ2-3): EAGVAQSPRYKIIEKRQSVAFWCNPISGHATLYWYQQILGQGPKLLIQFQNNGVVDDSQLPKDRFSAERLKGVDSTLKIQPAKLEDSAVYLCASSLTSGVPTDTQYFGPGTRLTVL.

This clone was recorded only once. The chain is built from TRBV28 and TRBJ2-1; no clear D. Per germline, CDR1 MDHEN and CDR2 SYDVKM. The CDR3 runs 14 residues. Trimming removed 3 bases at V and 4 bases at J, with 10 bases between. The CDR3 nucleotides read TGTGCCAGCAGTTTCTTACAGAGATACAATGAGCAGTTCTTC. Protein sequence: CASSFLQRYNEQFF.

The chain combines TRBV4-1 with TRBJ1-1; no clear D gene. Germline V gene data show CDR1 as MGHRA and CDR2 as YSYEKL. CDR3 length: 13 amino acids. The germline V and J ends were trimmed by 1 base and 7 bases, with 10 bases remaining between them. The CDR3 coding sequence is TGCGCCAGCAGCCAAGCCCAAGGAATTGAAGCTTTCTTT. This translates into CASSQAQGIEAFF.

The V call is TRBV27, the J call TRBJ1-2, with 7 bases lining up with TRBD1. This CDR3 has 17 amino acids. CDR1 and CDR2 from the germline V gene are MNHEY and SMNVEV (reference sequence). The V gene end was trimmed by 5 bases and the J gene end by 7 bases; junction bases not matched to a gene: 19. The CDR3, as DNA: TGTGCCAGCAGTATACTCCCCGGACAGGTAGGGGGCGGTGGCTACACCTTC. Amino acid sequence: CASSILPGQVGGGGYTF.

The chain links TRBV5-1 to TRBJ1-1, with D unresolved. This CDR3 is built from 14 residues. Trimming cost V 1 base and J 3 bases, with 10 bases left between them. Germline CDR1 SGHRS, CDR2 YFSETQ. The CDR3 nucleotides are TGCGCCAGCAGCTTGTTGGAGTACGACACTGAAGCTTTCTTT. Amino acids: CASSLLEYDTEAFF. The full variable domain, its missing parts supplied by reference TRBV5-1 and TRBJ1-1, is KAGVTQTPRYLIKTRGQQVTLSCSPISGHRSVSWYQQTPGQGLQFLFEYFSETQRNKGNFPGRFSGRQFSNSRSEMNVSTLELGDSALYLCASSLLEYDTEAFFGQGTRLTVV.

V is TRBV4-2 and J is TRBJ1-5, with D perhaps matching TRBD1 (5 bases). Germline values: CDR1 LGHNA, CDR2 YNFKEQ. CDR3 length: 15 residues. V was shortened by 4 bases and J by 4 bases, with 14 bases between the two germline ends. As DNA, the CDR3 is TGTGCCAGCAGCCCCCAAATGGGGCGGAATCAGCCCCAGCATTTT. It specifies CASSPQMGRNQPQHF.

This chain uses TRBV21-1 with TRBJ1-3; the table assigns TRBD1, which was not confirmed against the DNA. TRBV21-1 is deemed a pseudogene. The CDR3 is 16 residues long. Here the CDR3 DNA reads TGTGCCAGCAGCAGACATATAGTTCCATCTGGAAACACCATATATTTT. This translates into CASSRHIVPSGNTIYF.